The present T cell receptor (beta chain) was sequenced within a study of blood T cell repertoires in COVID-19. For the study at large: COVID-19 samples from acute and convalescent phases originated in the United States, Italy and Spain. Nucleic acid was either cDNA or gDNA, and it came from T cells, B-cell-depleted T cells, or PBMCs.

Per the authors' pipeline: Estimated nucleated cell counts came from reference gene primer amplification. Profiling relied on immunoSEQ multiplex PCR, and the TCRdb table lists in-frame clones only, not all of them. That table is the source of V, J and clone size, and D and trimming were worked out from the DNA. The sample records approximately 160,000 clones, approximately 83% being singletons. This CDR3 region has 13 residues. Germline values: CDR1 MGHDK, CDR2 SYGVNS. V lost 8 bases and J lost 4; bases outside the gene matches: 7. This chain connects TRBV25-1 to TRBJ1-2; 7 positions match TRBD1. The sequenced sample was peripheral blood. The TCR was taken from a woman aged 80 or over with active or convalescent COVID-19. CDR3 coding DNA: TGTGCCAGCCGGGACAGCTCCGTCTATGGCTACACCTTC. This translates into CASRDSSVYGYTF.